A selection of T cell receptor beta chains follows, all from one sample in a study of metastatic and nonmetastatic thyroid tumors. TCRdb reprocessed the PCR reads via MiXCR. Altogether around 20,000 clones are present, about 30% being singletons, with the ten largest covering approximately 6.1%. The sample consisted of blood. The receptors originated from a female donor with papillary thyroid cancer or a benign thyroid nodule (not recorded which). Some clones in this sample may be carry-over from other donors' samples. CDR3s include the opening cysteine and the closing phenylalanine or tryptophan. Each record gives: clone size, J gene, V gene, D gene, CDR3 protein, CDR3 DNA. A D gene is named only where the DNA matches it firmly. Size is omitted from some rows. Given values are once, few, many or a class for expanded clones.

clone_size: .
j_call: TRBJ1-1
v_call: TRBV5-4
d_call: .
cdr3_aa: CASSPGGAWNTEAFF
cdr3_nt: TGTGCCAGCAGCCCCGGGGGCGCCTGGAACACTGAAGCTTTCTTT

clone_size: many
j_call: TRBJ2-1
v_call: TRBV11-1
d_call: TRBD2
cdr3_aa: CASSSPGTRMVNEQFF
cdr3_nt: TGTGCCAGCAGCTCACCCGGGACTAGGATGGTCAATGAGCAGTTCTTC

clone_size: few
j_call: TRBJ2-7
v_call: TRBV20-1
d_call: .
cdr3_aa: CSARDPRQGGSYEQYF
cdr3_nt: TGCAGTGCTAGAGATCCTCGCCAGGGTGGTTCCTACGAGCAGTACTTC

clone_size: medium-sized
j_call: TRBJ1-6
v_call: TRBV27
d_call: .
cdr3_aa: CASSFRNSPLHF
cdr3_nt: TGTGCCAGCAGTTTTCGTAATTCACCCCTCCACTTT

clone_size: .
j_call: TRBJ2-5
v_call: TRBV28
d_call: .
cdr3_aa: CASSNQGESETQYF
cdr3_nt: TGTGCCAGCAGTAACCAGGGCGAGAGCGAGACCCAGTACTTC

clone_size: many
j_call: TRBJ2-1
v_call: TRBV7-2
d_call: .
cdr3_aa: CTSSLYLLAEQFF
cdr3_nt: TGTACCAGCAGCTTATATCTGCTGGCGGAGCAGTTCTTC

clone_size: .
j_call: TRBJ2-7
v_call: TRBV12-3/TRBV12-4
d_call: .
cdr3_aa: CASSSPGIVFGYEQYF
cdr3_nt: TGTGCCAGCAGTTCACCCGGGATCGTATTTGGCTACGAGCAGTACTTC

clone_size: many
j_call: TRBJ2-6
v_call: TRBV24-1
d_call: .
cdr3_aa: CATSPGSISGANVLTF
cdr3_nt: TGTGCCACCAGCCCGGGGAGTATCTCTGGGGCCAACGTCCTGACTTTC

clone_size: medium-sized
j_call: TRBJ1-2
v_call: TRBV27
d_call: .
cdr3_aa: CASSFISGQNYGYTF
cdr3_nt: TGTGCCAGCAGTTTCATTAGCGGGCAAAACTATGGCTACACCTTC

clone_size: many
j_call: TRBJ2-1
v_call: TRBV20-1
d_call: TRBD2
cdr3_aa: CSARLAGKGVNEQFF
cdr3_nt: TGCAGTGCTAGGCTAGCGGGGAAAGGCGTCAATGAGCAGTTCTTC

clone_size: medium-sized
j_call: TRBJ1-5
v_call: TRBV20-1
d_call: TRBD1
cdr3_aa: CSAIRQGGQPQHF
cdr3_nt: TGCAGTGCAATCCGACAGGGCGGGCAGCCCCAGCATTTT

clone_size: .
j_call: TRBJ2-5
v_call: TRBV7-6
d_call: TRBD2
cdr3_aa: CAISLAGTSWRETQYF
cdr3_nt: TGTGCCATCAGCTTAGCCGGGACTAGCTGGAGAGAGACCCAGTACTTC

clone_size: .
j_call: TRBJ2-2
v_call: TRBV15
d_call: TRBD1
cdr3_aa: CATRNPTGGKTGELFF
cdr3_nt: TGTGCCACCAGGAATCCAACAGGGGGCAAAACCGGGGAGCTGTTTTTT

clone_size: medium-sized
j_call: TRBJ2-3
v_call: TRBV28
d_call: .
cdr3_aa: CASSSTGWGTDTQYF
cdr3_nt: TGTGCCAGCAGTTCGACAGGATGGGGCACAGATACGCAGTATTTT

clone_size: many
j_call: TRBJ2-6
v_call: TRBV4-2
d_call: .
cdr3_aa: CASSQDRGSGANVLTF
cdr3_nt: TGTGCCAGCAGCCAAGACAGGGGCTCTGGGGCCAACGTCCTGACTTTC

clone_size: .
j_call: TRBJ1-4
v_call: TRBV5-4
d_call: .
cdr3_aa: CAISSKKGPNEKLFF
cdr3_nt: TGTGCCATCAGCTCCAAGAAGGGGCCTAATGAAAAACTGTTTTTT

clone_size: many
j_call: TRBJ2-7
v_call: TRBV20-1
d_call: .
cdr3_aa: CSASSTQGNLVEQYF
cdr3_nt: TGCAGTGCTAGTTCCACTCAGGGGAACCTGGTCGAGCAGTACTTC

clone_size: many
j_call: TRBJ2-3
v_call: TRBV5-1
d_call: .
cdr3_aa: CASSLSGDWPDTQYF
cdr3_nt: TGCGCCAGCAGCTTGTCGGGGGATTGGCCAGATACGCAGTATTTT

clone_size: medium-sized
j_call: TRBJ1-1
v_call: TRBV28
d_call: .
cdr3_aa: CASKIYGAEAFF
cdr3_nt: TGTGCCAGCAAAATATACGGCGCTGAAGCTTTCTTT

clone_size: few
j_call: TRBJ2-1
v_call: TRBV27
d_call: .
cdr3_aa: CASSFSEISYNEQFF
cdr3_nt: TGTGCCAGCAGTTTTTCTGAGATCTCCTACAATGAGCAGTTCTTC

clone_size: .
j_call: TRBJ2-7
v_call: TRBV19
d_call: .
cdr3_aa: CASSDGGASYERYF
cdr3_nt: TGTGCCAGTTCCGATGGAGGAGCCTCCTACGAGCGGTACTTC

clone_size: many
j_call: TRBJ1-1
v_call: TRBV11-3
d_call: .
cdr3_aa: CASSFAGDTEAFF
cdr3_nt: TGTGCCAGCAGCTTCGCAGGGGATACTGAAGCTTTCTTT

clone_size: .
j_call: TRBJ1-5
v_call: TRBV4-3
d_call: .
cdr3_aa: CASSQDMPDSYSNQPQHF
cdr3_nt: TGCGCCAGCAGCCAGGACATGCCGGACAGCTATAGCAATCAGCCCCAGCATTTT

clone_size: many
j_call: TRBJ2-4
v_call: TRBV28
d_call: .
cdr3_aa: CASRGTTGFGNIQYF
cdr3_nt: TGTGCCAGCAGGGGGACAACAGGTTTCGGAAACATTCAGTACTTC

clone_size: few
j_call: TRBJ2-7
v_call: TRBV27
d_call: TRBD1
cdr3_aa: CASSFGDPTGTDSYEQYF
cdr3_nt: TGTGCCAGCAGTTTTGGGGATCCGACCGGGACAGACTCCTACGAGCAGTACTTC

clone_size: .
j_call: TRBJ2-5
v_call: TRBV7-2
d_call: .
cdr3_aa: CASISLSSRETQYF
cdr3_nt: TGTGCCAGCATCTCACTTAGCTCACGAGAGACCCAGTACTTC

clone_size: .
j_call: TRBJ2-7
v_call: TRBV5-1
d_call: TRBD2
cdr3_aa: CASILGLAGYEQYF
cdr3_nt: TGCGCCAGCATCTTGGGGCTAGCGGGCTACGAGCAGTACTTC

clone_size: few
j_call: TRBJ2-7
v_call: TRBV28
d_call: TRBD2
cdr3_aa: CASASRLAGGYEQYF
cdr3_nt: TGTGCCAGCGCTTCCCGGCTAGCGGGAGGCTACGAGCAGTACTTC

clone_size: .
j_call: TRBJ2-2
v_call: TRBV12-3/TRBV12-4
d_call: TRBD1
cdr3_aa: CASTEDPGDRGHTGELFF
cdr3_nt: TGTGCCAGCACCGAAGACCCGGGGGACAGGGGACACACCGGGGAGCTGTTTTTT

clone_size: many
j_call: TRBJ2-3
v_call: TRBV7-2
d_call: .
cdr3_aa: CASSLDASSTDTQYF
cdr3_nt: TGTGCCAGCAGCTTAGACGCTAGCAGCACAGATACGCAGTATTTT

clone_size: many
j_call: TRBJ2-1
v_call: TRBV19
d_call: TRBD2
cdr3_aa: CASSMGGYEQFF
cdr3_nt: TGTGCCAGTAGTATGGGGGGGTATGAGCAGTTCTTC

clone_size: .
j_call: TRBJ1-1
v_call: TRBV19
d_call: TRBD1
cdr3_aa: CASSGTGGLRTEAFF
cdr3_nt: TGTGCCAGTAGTGGGACAGGAGGTCTCCGAACTGAAGCTTTCTTT

clone_size: .
j_call: TRBJ2-2
v_call: TRBV24-1
d_call: .
cdr3_aa: CATSPGRNTGELFF
cdr3_nt: TGTGCCACCAGTCCCGGACGGAACACCGGGGAGCTGTTTTTT

clone_size: .
j_call: TRBJ2-1
v_call: TRBV6-4
d_call: TRBD2
cdr3_aa: CASSVLAGGEQFF
cdr3_nt: TGTGCCAGCAGTGTCTTAGCGGGAGGGGAGCAGTTCTTC

clone_size: .
j_call: TRBJ2-2
v_call: TRBV7-9
d_call: .
cdr3_aa: CASSVAKNTGELFF
cdr3_nt: TGTGCCAGCTCAGTGGCAAAGAACACCGGGGAGCTGTTTTTT

clone_size: few
j_call: TRBJ2-7
v_call: TRBV7-9
d_call: .
cdr3_aa: CASSFGHEQYF
cdr3_nt: TGTGCCAGCAGCTTCGGCCACGAGCAGTACTTC

clone_size: .
j_call: TRBJ2-1
v_call: TRBV28
d_call: TRBD2
cdr3_aa: CASSSHGTSGSGSEQFF
cdr3_nt: TGTGCCAGCAGTTCCCACGGGACTAGCGGGAGTGGGAGTGAGCAGTTCTTC

clone_size: .
j_call: TRBJ2-7
v_call: TRBV30
d_call: .
cdr3_aa: CAWSVQGYEQYF
cdr3_nt: TGTGCCTGGAGTGTCCAGGGCTACGAGCAGTACTTC

clone_size: many
j_call: TRBJ2-7
v_call: TRBV20-1
d_call: TRBD2
cdr3_aa: CSALYDPLGGAEEQYF
cdr3_nt: TGCAGTGCTTTATACGACCCCCTGGGAGGGGCGGAAGAGCAGTACTTC

clone_size: many
j_call: TRBJ2-1
v_call: TRBV28
d_call: .
cdr3_aa: CASSPQTPLKFF
cdr3_nt: TGTGCCAGCAGCCCCCAGACTCCTCTTAAGTTCTTC

clone_size: once
j_call: TRBJ1-2
v_call: TRBV3-1
d_call: .
cdr3_aa: CASSPTGTIRDYGYTF
cdr3_nt: TGTGCCAGCAGCCCGACCGGGACAATAAGGGACTATGGCTACACCTTC

clone_size: .
j_call: TRBJ2-7
v_call: TRBV6-1
d_call: .
cdr3_aa: CASSRTVLNEQYF
cdr3_nt: TGTGCCAGCAGCCGGACGGTACTCAACGAGCAGTACTTC

clone_size: many
j_call: TRBJ1-1
v_call: TRBV5-1
d_call: TRBD1
cdr3_aa: CASSRDSGGFTEAFF
cdr3_nt: TGCGCCAGCAGTCGGGACAGTGGTGGTTTTACTGAAGCTTTCTTT

clone_size: .
j_call: TRBJ2-3
v_call: TRBV20-1
d_call: TRBD2
cdr3_aa: CSARHPSGRAGADTQYF
cdr3_nt: TGCAGTGCTAGACACCCTAGCGGGAGGGCCGGGGCAGATACGCAGTATTTT

clone_size: many
j_call: TRBJ2-5
v_call: TRBV11-3
d_call: .
cdr3_aa: CASSLGSGMETQYF
cdr3_nt: TGTGCCAGCAGCTTGGGATCAGGGATGGAGACCCAGTACTTC

clone_size: few
j_call: TRBJ2-5
v_call: TRBV11-2
d_call: .
cdr3_aa: CASSTHPGPFFETQYF
cdr3_nt: TGTGCCAGCAGCACCCATCCGGGCCCTTTTTTTGAGACCCAGTACTTC

clone_size: medium-sized
j_call: TRBJ2-3
v_call: TRBV12-3/TRBV12-4
d_call: TRBD2
cdr3_aa: CASIGGVTDTQYF
cdr3_nt: TGTGCCAGCATCGGGGGGGTCACAGATACGCAGTATTTT

clone_size: medium-sized
j_call: TRBJ1-3
v_call: TRBV6-1
d_call: .
cdr3_aa: CASSEGTIYF
cdr3_nt: TGTGCCAGCAGTGAGGGGACCATATATTTT

clone_size: medium-sized
j_call: TRBJ1-5
v_call: TRBV27
d_call: TRBD1
cdr3_aa: CASSLTGGGNQPQHF
cdr3_nt: TGTGCCAGCAGTTTAACAGGGGGCGGCAATCAGCCCCAGCATTTT

clone_size: .
j_call: TRBJ2-7
v_call: TRBV28
d_call: TRBD1
cdr3_aa: CASSATGGYEQYF
cdr3_nt: TGTGCCAGCAGTGCGACAGGGGGCTACGAGCAGTACTTC

clone_size: .
j_call: TRBJ1-5
v_call: TRBV5-6
d_call: TRBD1
cdr3_aa: CASSFWGTDNQPQHF
cdr3_nt: TGTGCCAGCAGCTTTTGGGGGACAGACAATCAGCCCCAGCATTTT

clone_size: .
j_call: TRBJ1-5
v_call: TRBV15
d_call: .
cdr3_aa: CATSPGDQPQHF
cdr3_nt: TGTGCCACCAGCCCCGGGGACCAGCCCCAGCATTTT

clone_size: many
j_call: TRBJ2-3
v_call: TRBV7-9
d_call: .
cdr3_aa: CASSRDSDTQYF
cdr3_nt: TGTGCCAGCAGCCGAGACTCAGATACGCAGTATTTT